This entry features one T cell receptor beta chain sequence. As a fraction of the sample, this clonotype is medium-sized (0.01 to 0.1%). Its antigen remains unidentified. Sequence at one end of the junction differs from germline and may be a read error. The Miltenyi Naive CD4+ T Cell Isolation kit was used to purify naive CD4+ T cells, and Tregs were depleted with CD25 microbeads. Tregs, naive and memory CD4+ T cells from tumor, blood and ipsilateral draining lymph nodes of five breast cancer patients underwent full-length TCR alpha and beta sequencing. Tumor tissue and lymph nodes obtained from ipsilateral axillary dissection were perfused with PBS, minced and then digested with collagenase I and hyaluronidase. Ficoll density gradient centrifugation was used to isolate mononuclear cells from lymph nodes or from over 40 ml of peripheral blood. A purity exceeding 90% was confirmed by FACS for the sorted cell populations.

The record originates from a study (dated by TCRdb to the mid-2010s). About the investigation overall: The study examined whether tumor-infiltrating Tregs in breast cancer are drawn from blood Tregs or arise in situ by conversion from other CD4+ T cell subsets.

Overall study outcomes, separate from this receptor: The greatest overlap of tumor-infiltrating Treg TCR alpha and beta sequences was observed with tumor naive CD4+ T cells, followed by blood naive CD4+ T cells. Tumor memory CD4+ T cell TCR gene usage was found to cluster with blood and lymph node memory CD4+ cells and with lymph node naive CD4+ cells. The larger-cohort validation was restricted to a single TCR beta V-J rearrangement rather than whole repertoires.

Amplification of full-length TCR variable regions was done by 5' RACE PCR using constant-region reverse primers, and this step was followed by semi-nested PCR with Nested Universal Primer A. Using the ReliaPrep RNA Cell Miniprep System, total RNA was extracted, and the SMARTer RACE 5'/3' Kit was then used to reverse transcribe the RNA into 5'RACE-ready cDNA. Multiplex adaptors were used to barcode full-length TCR alpha and beta libraries, and the barcoded libraries were sequenced on an Illumina MiSeq. Processing in the source paper ran as follows. For each of nine subset-tissue groups, sequencing data from the five patients were pooled, and the groups were compared by unsupervised clustering of TCR gene usage. The Morisita-Horn index, with shared sequences weighted by their contribution to each repertoire, was used to calculate repertoire similarity. The public reads were quality trimmed at Q25 with fastp and then assembled into clones with MiXCR by TCRdb, keeping productive beta chains. Records with the same CDR3 protein are collapsed into one entry carrying the most frequent genes and DNA. Here the V and J calls rest on TCRdb's processing, not on the authors' analysis. A total of around 30,000 distinct CDR3 sequences appear in this sample, about 25% of them only once. 3.7% of the sample goes to the ten largest clones.

There are 13 amino acids in the CDR3, from cysteine to phenylalanine inclusive. Only CDR3 DNA is held: 39 bases, read in frame from base 1. The germline V gene sets CDR1 to SQVTM and CDR2 to ANQGSEA. The chain links TRBV29-1 with TRBJ1-1; 9 bases in the junction line up with TRBD1. The origin of this receptor is a female donor with breast cancer. The sequenced sample was naive CD4+ T cells sorted from a lymph node. The cell subset or site label for this specimen denotes: naive CD4+ T cells, CD4+CD45RA+CD25-. In nucleotides, the sequence is TGCAGCGCTGAACCGGGACAGGGAACTGAAGCTTTCTTT. This gives the protein CSAEPGQGTEAFF.